These 2 T cell receptor beta chains came from one sample sequenced in a study of blood T cells in healthy people across ages. With a J-beta primer mix and a sample-barcoded 5' primer, a second PCR ran about 7 to 12 cycles. TCRdb reprocessed the 5' RACE reads with MiXCR, giving one entry per CDR3 protein. Of 850,000 to 1,300,000 distinct CDR3 sequences listed, around 45% were seen once; the top ten hold about 20%. The sample consisted of blood. These receptors came from a woman aged 55-70 years in good health.

The genes are TRBV19 and TRBJ2-1; 7 positions match TRBD1. In germline, CDR1 is LNHDA, CDR2 SQIVND (reference sequence). The V segment lost 5 bases and the J segment 2 bases; nucleotides outside the gene matches: 9. CDR3 length: 16 amino acids. In DNA form, the CDR3 reads TGTGCCAGTAGTCCCCGGACAGGACCTACCTACAATGAGCAGTTCTTC. Translation: CASSPRTGPTYNEQFF.

The chain carries TRBV4-2 and TRBJ2-5, with D perhaps matching TRBD2 (6 bases). The V end was cut by 1 base, the J end by 4 bases, with 16 bases between. The CDR3 contains 16 residues. Germline V CDR1 and CDR2: LGHNA, YNFKEQ. Here the CDR3 DNA reads TGTGCCAGCAGCCAAGTCCCCGGGACTTTACTAGAGACCCAGTACTTC. Translation gives CASSQVPGTLLETQYF.